This T cell receptor beta chain was identified in a study of T cell repertoires in cytomegalovirus infection. Looking at the study overall: CMV epitopes, recently identified HLA-C-restricted and well-studied HLA-B-restricted, were used. CMV infection together with matching HLA type was indicated by public TCR beta signatures.

Each CDR3 protein gets one entry after TCRdb re-called the reads with MiXCR. The table shows a few hundred thousand distinct CDR3 sequences, with just under 30% occurring only once. Overall study results and limits: In two of eight donors, the top clonotype was HLA-C-restricted CMV-specific. Of the TCR beta families, the public ones yielded a cumulative frequency that identified carriers of CMV plus the relevant HLA.

This clonotype was counted a few times. What it recognizes is unknown. Trimming took 6 bases from V and 4 from J, leaving 19 bases between them. CDR3 length: 15 residues. Germline CDR1 is MDHEN and CDR2 is SYDVKM. The receptor comes from a human donor in good health (CMV status not recorded). Some clones in this sample may be carry-over from other donors' samples. J is TRBJ2-7 and V is TRBV28, with D perhaps matching TRBD2 (6 bases). Source: cultured PBMCs, taken from culture after CMV antigen stimulation. CDR3 in amino acids: CASSGPRAGRYEQYF. The CDR3 DNA reads TGTGCCAGCAGCGGCCCGCGGGCAGGGAGGTACGAGCAGTACTTC.